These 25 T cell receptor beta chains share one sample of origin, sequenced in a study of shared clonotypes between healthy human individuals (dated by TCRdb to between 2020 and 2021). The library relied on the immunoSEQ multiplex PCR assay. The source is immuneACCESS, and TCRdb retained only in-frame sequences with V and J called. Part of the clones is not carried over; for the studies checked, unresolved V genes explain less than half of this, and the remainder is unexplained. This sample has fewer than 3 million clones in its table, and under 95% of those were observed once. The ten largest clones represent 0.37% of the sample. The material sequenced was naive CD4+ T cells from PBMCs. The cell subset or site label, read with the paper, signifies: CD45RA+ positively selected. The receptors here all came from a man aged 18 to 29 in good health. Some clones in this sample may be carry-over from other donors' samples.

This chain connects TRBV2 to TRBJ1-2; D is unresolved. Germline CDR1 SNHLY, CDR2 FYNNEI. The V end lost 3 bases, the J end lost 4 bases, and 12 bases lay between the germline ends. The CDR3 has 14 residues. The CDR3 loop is CASSEKGLGYGYTF. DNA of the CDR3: TGTGCCAGCAGTGAGAAGGGCCTGGGCTATGGCTACACCTTC.

The CDR3 protein is CASSQQPFYGYTF. The DNA of the CDR3 is TGTGCCAGCAGCCAACAGCCTTTCTATGGCTACACCTTC. V usage is TRBV7-3 and J usage is TRBJ1-2, with no clear D. The CDR3 runs to 13 residues. Per germline, CDR1 SGHTA and CDR2 FQGTGA. V was cut by 5 bases and J by 4 bases, with 11 bases left in between. Full variable domain (missing parts from reference TRBV7-3 and TRBJ1-2): GAGVSQTPSNKVTEKGKYVELRCDPISGHTALYWYRQSLGQGPEFLIYFQGTGAADDSGLPNDRFFAVRPEGSVSTLKIQRTERGDSAVYLCASSQQPFYGYTFGSGTRLTVV.

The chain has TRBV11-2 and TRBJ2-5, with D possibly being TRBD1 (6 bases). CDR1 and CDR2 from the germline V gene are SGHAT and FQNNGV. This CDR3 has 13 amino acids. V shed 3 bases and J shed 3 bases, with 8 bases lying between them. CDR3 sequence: CASSLHREETQYF. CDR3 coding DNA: TGTGCCAGCAGCTTGCACAGGGAAGAGACCCAGTACTTC.

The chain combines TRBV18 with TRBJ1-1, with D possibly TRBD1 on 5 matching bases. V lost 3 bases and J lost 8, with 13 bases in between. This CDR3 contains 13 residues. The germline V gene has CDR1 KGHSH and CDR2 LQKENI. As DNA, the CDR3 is TGTGCCAGCTCACCGGGGGGGAGAACAGAAGCTTTCTTT. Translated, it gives CASSPGGRTEAFF.

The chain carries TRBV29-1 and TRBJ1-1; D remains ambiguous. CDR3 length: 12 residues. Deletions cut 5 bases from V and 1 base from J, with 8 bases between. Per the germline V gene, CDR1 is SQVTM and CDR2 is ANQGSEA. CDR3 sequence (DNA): TGCAGCGTTCATGGGAGGAACACTGAAGCTTTCTTT. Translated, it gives CSVHGRNTEAFF.

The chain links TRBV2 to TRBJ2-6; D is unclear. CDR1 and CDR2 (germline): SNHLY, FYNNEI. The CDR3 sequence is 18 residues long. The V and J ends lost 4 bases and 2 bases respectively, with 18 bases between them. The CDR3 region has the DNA TGTGCCAGCAGTGCCCTGCGAGGCGTTACAACTGGGGCCAACGTCCTGACTTTC. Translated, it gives CASSALRGVTTGANVLTF.

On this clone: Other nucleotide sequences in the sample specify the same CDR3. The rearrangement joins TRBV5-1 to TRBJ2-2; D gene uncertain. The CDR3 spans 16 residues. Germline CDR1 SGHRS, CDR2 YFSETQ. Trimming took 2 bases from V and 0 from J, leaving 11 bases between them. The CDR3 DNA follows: TGCGCCAGCAGCTTAGGGCTGGTCGCGAACACCGGGGAGCTGTTTTTT. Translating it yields CASSLGLVANTGELFF.

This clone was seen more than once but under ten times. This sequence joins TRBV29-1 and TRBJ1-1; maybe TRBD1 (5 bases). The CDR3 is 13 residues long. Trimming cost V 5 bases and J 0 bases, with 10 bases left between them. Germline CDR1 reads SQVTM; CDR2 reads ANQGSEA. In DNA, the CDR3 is TGCAGCGTTCCGGGACCGGTGAACACTGAAGCTTTCTTT. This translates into CSVPGPVNTEAFF.

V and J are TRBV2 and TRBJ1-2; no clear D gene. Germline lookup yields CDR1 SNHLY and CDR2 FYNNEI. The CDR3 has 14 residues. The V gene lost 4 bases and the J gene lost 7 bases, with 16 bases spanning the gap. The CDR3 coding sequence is TGTGCCAGCAGTGTTAGTGGAGGGATGGGTGGCTACACCTTC. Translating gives CASSVSGGMGGYTF.

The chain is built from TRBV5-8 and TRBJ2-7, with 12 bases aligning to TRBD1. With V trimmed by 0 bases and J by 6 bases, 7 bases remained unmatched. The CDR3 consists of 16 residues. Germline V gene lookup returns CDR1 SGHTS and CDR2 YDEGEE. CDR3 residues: CASSLARGTGGLEQYF. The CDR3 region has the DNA TGTGCCAGCAGCTTGGCCAGGGGGACAGGGGGCCTCGAGCAGTACTTC.

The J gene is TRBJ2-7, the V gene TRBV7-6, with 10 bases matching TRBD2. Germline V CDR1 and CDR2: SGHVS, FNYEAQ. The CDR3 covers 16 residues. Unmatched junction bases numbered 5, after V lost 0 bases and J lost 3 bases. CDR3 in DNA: TGTGCCAGCAGCTTAGCTGCTCTAGCGGGAGACTACGAGCAGTACTTC. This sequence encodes CASSLAALAGDYEQYF.

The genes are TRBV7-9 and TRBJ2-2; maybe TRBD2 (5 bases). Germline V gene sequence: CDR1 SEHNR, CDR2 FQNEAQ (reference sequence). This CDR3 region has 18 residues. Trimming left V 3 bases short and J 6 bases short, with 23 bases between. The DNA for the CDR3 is TGTGCCAGCAGCTTCTTACGAGGGTCAGGAATTGTGCCCGGGGAGCTGTTTTTT. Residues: CASSFLRGSGIVPGELFF.

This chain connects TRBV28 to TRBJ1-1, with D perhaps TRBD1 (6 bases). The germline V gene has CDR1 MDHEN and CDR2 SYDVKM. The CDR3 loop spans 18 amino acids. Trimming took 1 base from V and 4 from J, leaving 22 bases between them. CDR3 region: CASSLYPPGGGAITEAFF. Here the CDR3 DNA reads TGTGCCAGCAGTTTATACCCCCCGGGGGGCGGGGCGATCACTGAAGCTTTCTTT.

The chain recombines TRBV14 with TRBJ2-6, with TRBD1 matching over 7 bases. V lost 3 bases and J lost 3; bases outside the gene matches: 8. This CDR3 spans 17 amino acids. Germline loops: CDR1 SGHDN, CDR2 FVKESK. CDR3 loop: CASSQRRGRGGANVLTF. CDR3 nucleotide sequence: TGTGCCAGCAGCCAGAGAAGGGGGCGCGGTGGGGCCAACGTCCTGACTTTC.

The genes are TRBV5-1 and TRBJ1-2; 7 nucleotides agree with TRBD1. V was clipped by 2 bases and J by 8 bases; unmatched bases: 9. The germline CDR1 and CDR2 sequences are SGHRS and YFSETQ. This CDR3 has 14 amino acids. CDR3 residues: CASSFEPRQGGYTF. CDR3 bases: TGCGCCAGCAGCTTTGAGCCCCGACAGGGAGGCTACACCTTC.

The CDR3 DNA follows: TGTGCCAGCAGCTTGGTGCCAGGGGATCAGCCCCAGCATTTT. The encoded protein is CASSLVPGDQPQHF. The chain is built from TRBV5-5 and TRBJ1-5; possible D gene TRBD1, 6 bases. Trimming took 0 bases from V and 5 from J, leaving 9 bases between them. The CDR3 totals 14 residues. The germline V gene encodes CDR1 SGHKS and CDR2 YYEKEE (reference sequence).

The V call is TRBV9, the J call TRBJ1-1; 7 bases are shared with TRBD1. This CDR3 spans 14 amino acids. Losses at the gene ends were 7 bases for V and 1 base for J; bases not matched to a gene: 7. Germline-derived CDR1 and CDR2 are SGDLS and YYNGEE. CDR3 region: CASGPGQPNTEAFF. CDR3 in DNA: TGTGCCAGCGGGCCGGGACAGCCGAACACTGAAGCTTTCTTT.

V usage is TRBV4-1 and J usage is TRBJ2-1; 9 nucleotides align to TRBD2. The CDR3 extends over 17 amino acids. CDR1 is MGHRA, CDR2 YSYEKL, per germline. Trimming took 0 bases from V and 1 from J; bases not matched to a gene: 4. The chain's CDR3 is CASSQDLAGGSYNEQFF. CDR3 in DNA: TGCGCCAGCAGCCAAGACCTCGCGGGAGGGTCCTACAATGAGCAGTTCTTC.

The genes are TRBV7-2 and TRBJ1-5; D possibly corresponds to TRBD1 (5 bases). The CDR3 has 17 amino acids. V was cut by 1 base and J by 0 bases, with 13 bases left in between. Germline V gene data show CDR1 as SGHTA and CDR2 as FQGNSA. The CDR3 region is CASSLGALGVSNQPQHF. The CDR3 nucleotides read TGTGCCAGCAGCTTAGGTGCGTTAGGGGTTAGCAATCAGCCCCAGCATTTT.

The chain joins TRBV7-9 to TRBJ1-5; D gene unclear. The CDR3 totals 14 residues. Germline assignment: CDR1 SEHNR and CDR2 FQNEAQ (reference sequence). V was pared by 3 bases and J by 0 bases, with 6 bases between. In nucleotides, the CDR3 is TGTGCCAGCAGCTTCACGGGTAGCAATCAGCCCCAGCATTTT. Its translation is CASSFTGSNQPQHF.

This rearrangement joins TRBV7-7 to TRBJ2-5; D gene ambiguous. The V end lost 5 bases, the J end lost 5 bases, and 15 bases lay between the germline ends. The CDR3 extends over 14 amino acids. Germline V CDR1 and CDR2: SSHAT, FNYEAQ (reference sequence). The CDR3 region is CASSIRAVGETQYF. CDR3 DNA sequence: TGTGCCAGCAGCATAAGGGCGGTGGGCGAGACCCAGTACTTC.

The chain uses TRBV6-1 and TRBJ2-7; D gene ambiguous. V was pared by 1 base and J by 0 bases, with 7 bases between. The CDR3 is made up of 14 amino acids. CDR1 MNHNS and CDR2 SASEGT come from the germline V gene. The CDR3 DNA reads TGTGCCAGCAGTGAAGAGGGCAGCTCCTACGAGCAGTACTTC. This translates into CASSEEGSSYEQYF.

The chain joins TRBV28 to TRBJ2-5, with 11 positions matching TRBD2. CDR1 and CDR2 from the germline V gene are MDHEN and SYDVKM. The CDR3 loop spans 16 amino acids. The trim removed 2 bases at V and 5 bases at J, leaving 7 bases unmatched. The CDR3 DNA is TGTGCCAGCAGTTTACGGGGACTAGCGGCATGGGAGACCCAGTACTTC. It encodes CASSLRGLAAWETQYF. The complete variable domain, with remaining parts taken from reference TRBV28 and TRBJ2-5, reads DVKVTQSSRYLVKRTGEKVFLECVQDMDHENMFWYRQDPGLGLRLIYFSYDVKMKEKGDIPEGYSVSREKKERFSLILESASTNQTSMYLCASSLRGLAAWETQYFGPGTRLLVL.

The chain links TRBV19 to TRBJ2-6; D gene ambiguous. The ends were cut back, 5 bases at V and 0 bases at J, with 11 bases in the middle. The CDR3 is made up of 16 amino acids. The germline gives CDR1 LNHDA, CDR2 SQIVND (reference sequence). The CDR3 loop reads CASSPRVVSGANVLTF. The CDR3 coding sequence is TGTGCCAGTAGTCCCCGGGTGGTCTCTGGGGCCAACGTCCTGACTTTC.

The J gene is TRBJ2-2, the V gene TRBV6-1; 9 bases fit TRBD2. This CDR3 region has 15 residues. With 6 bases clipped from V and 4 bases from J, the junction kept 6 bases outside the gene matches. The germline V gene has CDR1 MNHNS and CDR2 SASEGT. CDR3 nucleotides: TGTGCCAGCAGCCCCCGGACTAGCGCCACCGGGGAGCTGTTTTTT. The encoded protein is CASSPRTSATGELFF.